This TCR beta chain was identified in a study of blood T cell repertoires in COVID-19. As for the study in general: PBMCs, B-cell-depleted T cells, or T cells were the source of the cDNA or gDNA that made up the material.

CDR1 is MNHEY and CDR2 is SVGAGI in the germline V gene. This CDR3 has 13 amino acids. V was trimmed by 2 bases and J by 8 bases, leaving 10 bases between them. Clones were read by immunoSEQ multiplex PCR, and TCRdb kept only the in-frame ones, dropping some. The data contain 250,000 to 300,000 clones, over 75% of them singletons. V usage is TRBV6-5 and J usage is TRBJ2-1; TRBD2 might be the D (6 bases). The TCR comes from a woman aged 25 to 39 who had recovered from COVID-19. The sequenced material came from PBMCs or T cells enriched from blood (not recorded which). The CDR3 coding sequence is TGTGCCAGCAGTTACGCTAGCGTATATGAGCAGTTCTTC. Protein: CASSYASVYEQFF.